The T cell receptor beta chain under discussion was sequenced for a study of cytotoxic CD8 clonotypes in ibrutinib-treated CLL. Across the study: The study included some 10 relapsed/refractory and 15 treatment-naive patients; 17 had IGHV unmutated disease. Results showed roughly 25 partial and 2 complete responses; following median roughly 66 months, about 15 remained remitted, roughly 12 advanced.

Using immunoSEQ multiplex PCR, the repertoire was profiled, and TCRdb retains in-frame clones only, with some absent. The table includes fewer than 300,000 clones, approximately 79% detected once. Germline assignment: CDR1 SQVTM and CDR2 ANQGSEA. Deletions cut 4 bases from V and 6 bases from J, with 15 bases between. This CDR3 comprises 13 residues. Details on this clone: The antigen is undetermined.

Study results and caveats: Stable or contracted on treatment, public clonotypes were also uncommon.

The sequenced sample was PBMCs, obtained at disease progression, from a patient treated with ibrutinib. The V gene is TRBV29-1, the J gene TRBJ1-2; D gene unclear. This receptor was obtained from a human donor with chronic lymphocytic leukemia. This CDR3 reads CSVGRVSHNGYTF. The CDR3 coding sequence is TGCAGCGTTGGGAGAGTGTCACACAATGGCTACACCTTC.